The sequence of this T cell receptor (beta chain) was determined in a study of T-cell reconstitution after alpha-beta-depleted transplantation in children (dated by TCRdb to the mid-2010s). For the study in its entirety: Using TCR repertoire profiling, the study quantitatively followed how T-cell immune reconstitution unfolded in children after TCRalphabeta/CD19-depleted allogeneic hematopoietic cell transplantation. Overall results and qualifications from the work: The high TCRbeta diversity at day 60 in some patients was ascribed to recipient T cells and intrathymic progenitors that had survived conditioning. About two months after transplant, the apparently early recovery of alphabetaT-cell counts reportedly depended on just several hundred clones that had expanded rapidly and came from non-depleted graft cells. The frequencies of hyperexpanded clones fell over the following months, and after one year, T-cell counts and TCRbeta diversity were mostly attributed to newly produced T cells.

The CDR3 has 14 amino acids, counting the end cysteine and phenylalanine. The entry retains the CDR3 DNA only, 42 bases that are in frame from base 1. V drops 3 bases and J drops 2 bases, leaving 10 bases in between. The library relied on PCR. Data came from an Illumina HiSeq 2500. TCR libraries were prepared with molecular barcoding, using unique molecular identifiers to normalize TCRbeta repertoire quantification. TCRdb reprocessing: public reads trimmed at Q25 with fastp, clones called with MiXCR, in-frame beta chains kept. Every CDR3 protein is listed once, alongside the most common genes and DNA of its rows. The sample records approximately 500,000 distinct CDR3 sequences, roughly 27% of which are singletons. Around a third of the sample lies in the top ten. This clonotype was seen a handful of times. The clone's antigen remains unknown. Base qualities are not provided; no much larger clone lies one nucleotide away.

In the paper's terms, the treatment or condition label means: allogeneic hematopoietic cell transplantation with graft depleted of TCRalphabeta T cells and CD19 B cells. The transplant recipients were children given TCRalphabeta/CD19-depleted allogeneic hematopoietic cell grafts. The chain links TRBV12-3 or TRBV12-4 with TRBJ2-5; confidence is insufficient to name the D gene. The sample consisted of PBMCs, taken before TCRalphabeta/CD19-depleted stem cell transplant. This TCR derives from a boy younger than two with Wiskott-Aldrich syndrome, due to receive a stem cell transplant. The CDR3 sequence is CASSFMGKQETQYF. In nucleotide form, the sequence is TGTGCCAGCAGTTTCATGGGAAAACAAGAGACCCAGTACTTC.